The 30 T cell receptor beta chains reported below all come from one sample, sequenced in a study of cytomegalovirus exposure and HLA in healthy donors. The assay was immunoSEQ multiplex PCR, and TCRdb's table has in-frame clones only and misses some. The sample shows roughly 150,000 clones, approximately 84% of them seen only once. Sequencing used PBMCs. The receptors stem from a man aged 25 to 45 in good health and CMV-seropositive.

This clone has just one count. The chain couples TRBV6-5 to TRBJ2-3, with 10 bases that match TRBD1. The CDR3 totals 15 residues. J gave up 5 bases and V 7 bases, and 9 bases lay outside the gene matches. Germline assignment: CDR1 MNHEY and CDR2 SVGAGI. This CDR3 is CASTSGTGVEDTQYF. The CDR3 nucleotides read TGTGCCAGCACCTCTGGGACAGGGGTGGAAGATACGCAGTATTTT.

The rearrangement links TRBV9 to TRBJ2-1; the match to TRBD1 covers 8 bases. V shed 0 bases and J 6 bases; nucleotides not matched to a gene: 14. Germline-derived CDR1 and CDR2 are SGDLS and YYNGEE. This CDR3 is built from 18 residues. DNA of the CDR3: TGTGCCAGCAGCGTAGTGGGGTACGTGGGACAGGTAACCAATGAGCAGTTCTTC. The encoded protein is CASSVVGYVGQVTNEQFF.

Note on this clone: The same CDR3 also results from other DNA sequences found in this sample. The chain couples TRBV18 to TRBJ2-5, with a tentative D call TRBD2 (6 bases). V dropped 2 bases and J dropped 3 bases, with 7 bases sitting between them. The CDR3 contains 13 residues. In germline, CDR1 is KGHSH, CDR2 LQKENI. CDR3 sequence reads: CASSPGGKETQYF. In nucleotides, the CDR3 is TGTGCCAGCTCACCAGGGGGGAAAGAGACCCAGTACTTC.

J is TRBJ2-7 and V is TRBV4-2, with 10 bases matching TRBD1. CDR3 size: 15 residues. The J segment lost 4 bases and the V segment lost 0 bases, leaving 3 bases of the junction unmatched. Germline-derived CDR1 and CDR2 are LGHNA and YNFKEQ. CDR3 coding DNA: TGTGCCAGCAGCCAAGAGACAGGGGGCGTTTACGAGCAGTACTTC. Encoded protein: CASSQETGGVYEQYF.

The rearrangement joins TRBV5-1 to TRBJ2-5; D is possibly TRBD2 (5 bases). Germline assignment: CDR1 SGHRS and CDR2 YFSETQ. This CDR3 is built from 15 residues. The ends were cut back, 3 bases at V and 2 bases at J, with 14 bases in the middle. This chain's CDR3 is CASSSEGRGQETQYF. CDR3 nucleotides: TGCGCCAGCAGCTCAGAGGGCAGAGGGCAAGAGACCCAGTACTTC.

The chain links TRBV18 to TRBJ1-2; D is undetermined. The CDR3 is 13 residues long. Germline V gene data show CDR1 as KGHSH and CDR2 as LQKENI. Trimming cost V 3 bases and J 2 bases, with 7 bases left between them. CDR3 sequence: CASSPSENYGYTF. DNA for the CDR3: TGTGCCAGCTCACCCAGCGAAAACTATGGCTACACCTTC.

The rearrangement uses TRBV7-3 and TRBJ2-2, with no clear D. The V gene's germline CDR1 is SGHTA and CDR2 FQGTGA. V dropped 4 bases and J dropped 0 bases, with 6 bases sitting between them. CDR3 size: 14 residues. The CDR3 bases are TGTGCCAGCAGCTCCCAGGCGAACACCGGGGAGCTGTTTTTT. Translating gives CASSSQANTGELFF. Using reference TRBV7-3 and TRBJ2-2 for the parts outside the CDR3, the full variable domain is GAGVSQTPSNKVTEKGKYVELRCDPISGHTALYWYRQSLGQGPEFLIYFQGTGAADDSGLPNDRFFAVRPEGSVSTLKIQRTERGDSAVYLCASSSQANTGELFFGEGSRLTVL.

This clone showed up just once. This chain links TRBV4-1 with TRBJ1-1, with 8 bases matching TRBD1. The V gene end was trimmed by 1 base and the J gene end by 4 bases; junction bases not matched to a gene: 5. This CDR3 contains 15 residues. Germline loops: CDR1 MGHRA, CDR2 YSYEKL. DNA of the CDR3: TGCGCCAGCAGCCAAGTATATACAGGGGGCACTGAAGCTTTCTTT. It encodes CASSQVYTGGTEAFF.

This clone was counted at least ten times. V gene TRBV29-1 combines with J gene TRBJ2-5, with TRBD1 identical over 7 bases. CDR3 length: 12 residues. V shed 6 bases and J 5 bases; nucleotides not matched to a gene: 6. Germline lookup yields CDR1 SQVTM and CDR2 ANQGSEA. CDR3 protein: CSVTGVFETQYF. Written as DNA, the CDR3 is TGCAGCGTCACAGGGGTGTTTGAGACCCAGTACTTC.

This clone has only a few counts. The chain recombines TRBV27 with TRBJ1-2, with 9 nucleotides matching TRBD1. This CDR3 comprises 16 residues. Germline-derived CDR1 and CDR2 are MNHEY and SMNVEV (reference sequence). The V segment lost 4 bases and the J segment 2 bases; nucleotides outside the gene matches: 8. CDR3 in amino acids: CASSSYRDRVNYGYTF. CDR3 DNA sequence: TGTGCCAGCAGTTCGTACCGGGACAGGGTAAACTATGGCTACACCTTC.

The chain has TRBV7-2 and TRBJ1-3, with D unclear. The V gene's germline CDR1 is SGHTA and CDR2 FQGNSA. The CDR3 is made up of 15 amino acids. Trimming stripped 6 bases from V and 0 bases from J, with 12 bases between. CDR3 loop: CASSFQHDSGNTIYF. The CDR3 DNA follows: TGTGCCAGCAGTTTCCAACACGACTCTGGAAACACCATATATTTT.

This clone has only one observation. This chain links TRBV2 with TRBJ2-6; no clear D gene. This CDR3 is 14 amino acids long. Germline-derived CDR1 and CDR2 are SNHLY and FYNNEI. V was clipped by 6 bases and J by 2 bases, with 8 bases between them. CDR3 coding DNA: TGTGCCAGCAGAGGAGAGACTGGGGCCAACGTCCTGACTTTC. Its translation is CASRGETGANVLTF.

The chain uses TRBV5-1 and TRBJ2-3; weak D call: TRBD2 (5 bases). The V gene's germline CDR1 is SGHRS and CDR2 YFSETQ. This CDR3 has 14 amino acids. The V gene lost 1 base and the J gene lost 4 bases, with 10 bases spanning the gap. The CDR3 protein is CASSLSLEADTQYF. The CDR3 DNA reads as TGCGCCAGCAGCTTGTCACTAGAGGCAGATACGCAGTATTTT.

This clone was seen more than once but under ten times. CDR3 loop: CASRPNPASYEQYF. The CDR3 DNA reads as TGTGCCAGCAGGCCGAACCCAGCGAGTTACGAGCAGTACTTC. This chain connects TRBV2 to TRBJ2-7; D gene ambiguous. The germline V and J ends were trimmed by 6 bases and 4 bases, with 16 bases remaining between them. Germline lookup yields CDR1 SNHLY and CDR2 FYNNEI. The CDR3 extends over 14 amino acids.

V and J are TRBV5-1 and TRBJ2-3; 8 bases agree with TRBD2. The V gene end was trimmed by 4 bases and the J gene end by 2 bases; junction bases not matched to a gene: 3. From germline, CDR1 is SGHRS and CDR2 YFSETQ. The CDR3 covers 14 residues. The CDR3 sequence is CASSPGLDTDTQYF. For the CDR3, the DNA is TGCGCCAGCAGCCCGGGACTAGACACAGATACGCAGTATTTT.

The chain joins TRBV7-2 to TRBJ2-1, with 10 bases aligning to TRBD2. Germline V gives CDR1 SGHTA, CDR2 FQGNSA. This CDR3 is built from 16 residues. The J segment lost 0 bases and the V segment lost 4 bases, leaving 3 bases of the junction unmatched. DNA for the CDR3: TGTGCCAGCAGCTCACTAGCGGGGATCTCCTACAATGAGCAGTTCTTC. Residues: CASSSLAGISYNEQFF.

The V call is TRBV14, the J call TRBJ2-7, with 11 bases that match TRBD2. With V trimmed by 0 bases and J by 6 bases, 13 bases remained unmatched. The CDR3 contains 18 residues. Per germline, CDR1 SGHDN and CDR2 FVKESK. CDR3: CASSQDRSNSGRAFEQYF. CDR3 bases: TGTGCCAGCAGCCAAGATCGGTCGAATAGCGGGAGGGCCTTCGAGCAGTACTTC.

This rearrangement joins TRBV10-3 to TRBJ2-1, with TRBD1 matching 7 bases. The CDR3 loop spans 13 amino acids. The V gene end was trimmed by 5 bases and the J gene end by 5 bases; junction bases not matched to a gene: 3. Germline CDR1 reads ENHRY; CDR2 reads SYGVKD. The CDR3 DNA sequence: TGTGCCATCAGTCGACAGGGCCACAATGAGCAGTTCTTC. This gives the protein CAISRQGHNEQFF.

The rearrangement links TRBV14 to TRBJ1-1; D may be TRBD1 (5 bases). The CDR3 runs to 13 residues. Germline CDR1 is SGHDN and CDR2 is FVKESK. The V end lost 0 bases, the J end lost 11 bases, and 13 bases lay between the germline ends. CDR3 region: CASSQDLGGDAFF. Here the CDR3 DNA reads TGTGCCAGCAGCCAAGATCTCGGGGGAGACGCTTTCTTT. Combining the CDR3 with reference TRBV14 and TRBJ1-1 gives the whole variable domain EAGVTQFPSHSVIEKGQTVTLRCDPISGHDNLYWYRRVMGKEIKFLLHFVKESKQDESGMPNNRFLAERTGGTYSTLKVQPAELEDSGVYFCASSQDLGGDAFFGQGTRLTVV.

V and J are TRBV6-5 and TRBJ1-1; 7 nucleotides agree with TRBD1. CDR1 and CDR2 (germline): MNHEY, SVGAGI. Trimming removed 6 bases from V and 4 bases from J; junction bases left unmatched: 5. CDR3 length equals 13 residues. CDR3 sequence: CASRGTVGTEAFF. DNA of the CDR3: TGTGCCAGCAGGGGGACAGTAGGCACTGAAGCTTTCTTT.

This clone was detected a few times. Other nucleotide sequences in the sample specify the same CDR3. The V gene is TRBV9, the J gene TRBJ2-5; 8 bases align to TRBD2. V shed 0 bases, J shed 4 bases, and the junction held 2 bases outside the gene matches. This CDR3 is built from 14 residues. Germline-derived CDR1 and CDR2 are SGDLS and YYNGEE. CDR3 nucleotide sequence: TGTGCCAGCAGCGTAGGGACTAGCAGAGAGACCCAGTACTTC. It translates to CASSVGTSRETQYF.

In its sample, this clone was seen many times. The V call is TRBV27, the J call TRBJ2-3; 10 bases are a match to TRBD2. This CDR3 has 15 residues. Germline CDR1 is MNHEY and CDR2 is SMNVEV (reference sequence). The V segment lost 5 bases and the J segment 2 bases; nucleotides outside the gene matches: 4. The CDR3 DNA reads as TGTGCCAGCAGTACCCTAGCGGGGGTCACAGATACGCAGTATTTT. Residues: CASSTLAGVTDTQYF.

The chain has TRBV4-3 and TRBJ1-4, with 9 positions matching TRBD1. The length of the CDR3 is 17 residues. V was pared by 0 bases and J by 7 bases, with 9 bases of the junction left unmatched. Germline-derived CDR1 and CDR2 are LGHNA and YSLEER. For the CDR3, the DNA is TGCGCCAGCAGCCAAGATCCAGGGACAGGGAAAGGTGAAAAACTGTTTTTT. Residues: CASSQDPGTGKGEKLFF.

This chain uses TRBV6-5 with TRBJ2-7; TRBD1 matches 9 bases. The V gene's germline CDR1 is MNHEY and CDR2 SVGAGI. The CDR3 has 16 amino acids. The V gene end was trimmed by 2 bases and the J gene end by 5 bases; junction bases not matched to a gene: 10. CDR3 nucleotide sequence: TGTGCCAGCAGTTACACGACCGGGACAGGGACCCACGAGCAGTACTTC. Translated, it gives CASSYTTGTGTHEQYF.

Here the CDR3 reads CASRPGTGEEGYTF. The DNA of the CDR3 is TGTGCCAGCAGGCCCGGGACAGGGGAAGAAGGCTACACCTTC. The genes are TRBV6-1 and TRBJ1-2, with TRBD1 matching over 10 bases. The CDR3 consists of 14 residues. V trimming: 6 bases; J trimming: 8 bases; junction bases outside the gene matches: 9. Germline loops: CDR1 MNHNS, CDR2 SASEGT.

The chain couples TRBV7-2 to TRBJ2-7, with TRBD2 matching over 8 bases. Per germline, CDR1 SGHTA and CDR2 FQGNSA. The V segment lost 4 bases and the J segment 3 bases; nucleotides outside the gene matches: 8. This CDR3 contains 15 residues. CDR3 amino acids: CASSYRGGLLYEQYF. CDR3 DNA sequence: TGTGCCAGCAGCTACCGCGGGGGGCTCCTCTACGAGCAGTACTTC.

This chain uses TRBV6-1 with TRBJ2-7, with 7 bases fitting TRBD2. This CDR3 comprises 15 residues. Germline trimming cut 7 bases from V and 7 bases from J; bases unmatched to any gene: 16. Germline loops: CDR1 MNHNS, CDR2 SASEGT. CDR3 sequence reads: CASKAGGSEMREQYF. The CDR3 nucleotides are TGTGCCAGCAAGGCGGGCGGGAGTGAAATGAGGGAGCAGTACTTC.

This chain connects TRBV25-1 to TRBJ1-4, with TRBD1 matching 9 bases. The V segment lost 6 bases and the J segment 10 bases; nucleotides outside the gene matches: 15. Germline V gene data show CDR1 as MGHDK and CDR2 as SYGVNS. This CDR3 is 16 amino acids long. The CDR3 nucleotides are TGTGCCAGCAGCCCAAGCGGTGGGGGACAGGGAGCAAAACTGTTTTTT. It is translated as CASSPSGGGQGAKLFF.

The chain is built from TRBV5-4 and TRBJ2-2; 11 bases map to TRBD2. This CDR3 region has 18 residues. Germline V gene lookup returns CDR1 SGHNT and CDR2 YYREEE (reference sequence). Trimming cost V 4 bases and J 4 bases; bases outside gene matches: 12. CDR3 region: CASSPRASGRLGTGELFF. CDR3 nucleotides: TGTGCCAGCAGCCCCCGGGCTAGCGGGAGGCTGGGCACCGGGGAGCTGTTTTTT.

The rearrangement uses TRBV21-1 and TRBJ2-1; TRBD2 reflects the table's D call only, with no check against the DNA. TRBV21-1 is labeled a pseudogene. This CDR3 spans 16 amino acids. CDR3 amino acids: CASSSTSYFSYNEQFF. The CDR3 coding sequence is TGTGCCAGCAGCTCAACTAGCTATTTCAGCTACAATGAGCAGTTCTTC.